A single T cell receptor beta chain is shown here with its context. Its antigen is still unknown. This entry comes from a study of cytomegalovirus exposure and HLA in healthy donors. Unrecorded immune exposure was likely among donors, who were nominally healthy when sampled. The PCR used 60 Vbeta and 13 Jbeta primers. In the authors' workflow: Later reanalysis found 75 million to 100 million unique TCR beta chains, about 10 million of them shared. Assay: immunoSEQ multiplex PCR; the TCRdb copy retains only in-frame clones and omits some. Clonal size and the V and J genes are those of that table, whereas D and trimming came from the DNA. The clone table shows 65,000 to 95,000 clones, with the ten largest holding approximately 4.6%. The V and J ends lost 4 bases and 0 bases respectively, with 12 bases between them. From germline, CDR1 is SGHTA and CDR2 FQGTGA. This CDR3 is built from 15 residues. Findings and caveats of the study: Within a later analysis, the majority of CMV-associated TCR beta chains appeared HLA-restricted. In an earlier analysis, about 87% or about 30%: the productive usage of most TCR beta V segments.

The gene calls are TRBV7-3 and TRBJ1-2; possibly TRBD1 for D (6 bases). The sample comprised PBMCs. The receptor was isolated from a man aged 25-45 years in good health and CMV-seronegative. DNA of the CDR3: TGTGCCAGCAGCTCCCGGACAGTATCTAACTATGGCTACACCTTC. This translates into CASSSRTVSNYGYTF.